This T cell receptor (beta chain) stems from a study of T cells expressing NK-cell markers. TCRdb re-called the 5' RACE reads and shows each CDR3 protein once, DNA omitted. The sample's table shows roughly 280,000 distinct CDR3 sequences. This CDR3 region has 15 residues. The germline V gene encodes CDR1 LNHNV and CDR2 YYDKDF (reference sequence). The receptor comes from a man aged 18 to 30 in good health. The genes are TRBV15 and TRBJ2-4. Source material: blood T cells: a sorted CD56 or NKG2C T cell subset, CD4+ or CD8+ T cells, or bulk PBMC T cells (not recorded which). The CDR3 protein is CATSGFRTAKNIQYF. The full variable domain, in which reference TRBV15 and TRBJ2-4 provide the parts outside the CDR3, is DAMVIQNPRYQVTQFGKPVTLSCSQTLNHNVMYWYQQKSSQAPKLLFHYYDKDFNNEADTPDNFQSRRPNTSFCFLDIRSPGLGDTAMYLCATSGFRTAKNIQYFGAGTRLSVL.